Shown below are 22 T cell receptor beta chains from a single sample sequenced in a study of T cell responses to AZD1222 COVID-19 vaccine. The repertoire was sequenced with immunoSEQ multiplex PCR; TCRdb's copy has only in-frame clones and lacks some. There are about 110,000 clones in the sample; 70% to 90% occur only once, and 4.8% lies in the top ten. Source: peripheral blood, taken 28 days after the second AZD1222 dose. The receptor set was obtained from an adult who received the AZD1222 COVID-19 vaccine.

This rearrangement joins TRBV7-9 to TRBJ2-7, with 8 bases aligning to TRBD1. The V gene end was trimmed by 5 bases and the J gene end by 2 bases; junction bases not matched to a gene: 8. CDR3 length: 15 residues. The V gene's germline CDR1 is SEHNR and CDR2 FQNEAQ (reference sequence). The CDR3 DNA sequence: TGTGCCAGCAGCACAATGGCGGGACAGGCCTACGAGCAGTACTTC. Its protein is CASSTMAGQAYEQYF.

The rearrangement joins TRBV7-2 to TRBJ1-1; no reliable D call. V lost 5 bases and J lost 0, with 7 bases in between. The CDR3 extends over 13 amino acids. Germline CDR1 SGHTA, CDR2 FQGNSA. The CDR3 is CASSNELNTEAFF. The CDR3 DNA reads TGTGCCAGCAGCAATGAACTGAACACTGAAGCTTTCTTT.

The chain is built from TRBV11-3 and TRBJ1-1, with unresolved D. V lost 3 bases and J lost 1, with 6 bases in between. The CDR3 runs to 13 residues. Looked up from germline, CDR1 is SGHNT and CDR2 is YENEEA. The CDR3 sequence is CASSFKENTEAFF. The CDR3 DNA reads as TGTGCCAGCAGCTTCAAAGAGAACACTGAAGCTTTCTTT.

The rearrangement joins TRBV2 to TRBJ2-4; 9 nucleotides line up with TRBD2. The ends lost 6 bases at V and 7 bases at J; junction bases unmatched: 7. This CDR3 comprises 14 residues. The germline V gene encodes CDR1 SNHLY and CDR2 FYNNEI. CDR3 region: CASRATAGGNIQYF. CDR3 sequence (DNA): TGTGCCAGCAGGGCTACGGCGGGGGGGAACATTCAGTACTTC.

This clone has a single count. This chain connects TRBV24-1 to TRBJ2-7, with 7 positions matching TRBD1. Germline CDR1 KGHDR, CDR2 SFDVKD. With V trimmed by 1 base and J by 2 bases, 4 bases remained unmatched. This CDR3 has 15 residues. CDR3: CATSDFPDRPYEQYF. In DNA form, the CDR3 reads TGTGCCACCAGTGATTTTCCGGACAGGCCCTACGAGCAGTACTTC.

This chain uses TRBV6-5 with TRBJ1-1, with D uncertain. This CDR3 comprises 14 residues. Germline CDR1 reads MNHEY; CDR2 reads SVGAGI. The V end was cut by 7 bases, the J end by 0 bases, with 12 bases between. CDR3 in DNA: TGTGCCAGCACTTCCGTCACCTTGAACACTGAAGCTTTCTTT. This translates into CASTSVTLNTEAFF.

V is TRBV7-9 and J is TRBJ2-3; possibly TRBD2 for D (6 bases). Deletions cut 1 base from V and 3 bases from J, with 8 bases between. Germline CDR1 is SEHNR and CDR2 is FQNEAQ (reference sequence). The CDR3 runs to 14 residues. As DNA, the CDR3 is TGTGCCAGCAGCTTAGACCTAGCGACAGATACGCAGTATTTT. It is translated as CASSLDLATDTQYF.

The CDR3 DNA is TGTGCCAGCTCACCACCGGGACAGGGCTACGAGCAGTACTTC. Residues: CASSPPGQGYEQYF. The rearrangement joins TRBV18 to TRBJ2-7; 9 bases fit TRBD1. CDR1 is KGHSH and CDR2 is LQKENI in the germline V gene. Unmatched junction bases numbered 0, after V lost 0 bases and J lost 3 bases. This CDR3 spans 14 amino acids.

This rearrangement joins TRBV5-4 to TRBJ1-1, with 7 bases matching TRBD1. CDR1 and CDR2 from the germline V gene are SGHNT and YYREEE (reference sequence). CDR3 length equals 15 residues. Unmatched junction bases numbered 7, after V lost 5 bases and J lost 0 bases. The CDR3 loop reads CASSRDSSMNTEAFF. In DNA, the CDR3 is TGTGCCAGCAGTCGGGACAGCTCTATGAACACTGAAGCTTTCTTT.

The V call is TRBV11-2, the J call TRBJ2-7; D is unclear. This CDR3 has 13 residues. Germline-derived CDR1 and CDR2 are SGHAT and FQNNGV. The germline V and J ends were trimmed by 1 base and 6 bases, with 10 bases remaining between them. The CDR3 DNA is TGTGCCAGCAGCTTAGGATCCACTGGCGAGCAGTACTTC. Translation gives CASSLGSTGEQYF. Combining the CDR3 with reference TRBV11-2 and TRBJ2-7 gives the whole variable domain EAGVAQSPRYKIIEKRQSVAFWCNPISGHATLYWYQQILGQGPKLLIQFQNNGVVDDSQLPKDRFSAERLKGVDSTLKIQPAKLEDSAVYLCASSLGSTGEQYFGPGTRLTVT.

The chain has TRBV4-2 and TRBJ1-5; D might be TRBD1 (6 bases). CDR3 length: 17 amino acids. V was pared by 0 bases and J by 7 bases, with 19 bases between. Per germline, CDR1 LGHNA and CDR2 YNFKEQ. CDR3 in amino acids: CASSQEGGAGFRQPQHF. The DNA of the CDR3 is TGTGCCAGCAGCCAAGAGGGGGGGGCGGGTTTCAGGCAGCCCCAGCATTTT.

CDR3 bases: TGTGCCAGCAGTGCGGGGCAGGGCCGGAGTGAAGCTTTCTTT. It is translated as CASSAGQGRSEAFF. This rearrangement joins TRBV2 to TRBJ1-1; perhaps TRBD1 as D (5 bases). The V gene's germline CDR1 is SNHLY and CDR2 FYNNEI. The CDR3 runs to 14 residues. V was cut by 4 bases and J by 7 bases, with 16 bases left in between.

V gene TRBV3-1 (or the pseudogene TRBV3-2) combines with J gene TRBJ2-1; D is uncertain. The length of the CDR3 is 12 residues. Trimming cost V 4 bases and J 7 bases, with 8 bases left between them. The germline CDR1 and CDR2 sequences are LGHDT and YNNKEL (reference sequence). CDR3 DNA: TGTGCCAGCAGCCTGATTGCTAATGAGCAGTTCTTC. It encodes CASSLIANEQFF.

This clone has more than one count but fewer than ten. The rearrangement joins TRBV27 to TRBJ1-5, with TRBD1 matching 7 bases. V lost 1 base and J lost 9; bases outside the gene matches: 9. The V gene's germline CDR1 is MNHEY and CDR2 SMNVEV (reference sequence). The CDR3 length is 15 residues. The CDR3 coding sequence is TGTGCCAGCAGTTTATTTCTTACAGGGGAAGGGCCCCAGCATTTT. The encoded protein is CASSLFLTGEGPQHF.

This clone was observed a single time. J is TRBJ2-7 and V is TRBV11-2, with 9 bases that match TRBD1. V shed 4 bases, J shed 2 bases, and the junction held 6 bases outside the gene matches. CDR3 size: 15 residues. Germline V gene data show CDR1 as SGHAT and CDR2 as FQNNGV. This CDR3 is CASSWGQGSPYEQYF. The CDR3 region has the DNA TGTGCCAGCAGCTGGGGACAGGGATCCCCCTACGAGCAGTACTTC.

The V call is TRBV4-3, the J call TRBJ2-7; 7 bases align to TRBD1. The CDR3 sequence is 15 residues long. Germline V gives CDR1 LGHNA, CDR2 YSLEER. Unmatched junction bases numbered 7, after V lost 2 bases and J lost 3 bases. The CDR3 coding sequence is TGCGCCAGCAGCCAAATTCCGGGACAGAGCTACGAGCAGTACTTC. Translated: CASSQIPGQSYEQYF.

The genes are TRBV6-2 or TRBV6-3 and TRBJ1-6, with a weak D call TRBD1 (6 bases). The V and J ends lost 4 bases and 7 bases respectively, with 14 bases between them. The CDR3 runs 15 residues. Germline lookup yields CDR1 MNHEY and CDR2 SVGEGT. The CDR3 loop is CASSSPAGVNSPLHF. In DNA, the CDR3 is TGTGCCAGCAGTTCTCCGGCAGGGGTGAATTCACCCCTCCACTTT.

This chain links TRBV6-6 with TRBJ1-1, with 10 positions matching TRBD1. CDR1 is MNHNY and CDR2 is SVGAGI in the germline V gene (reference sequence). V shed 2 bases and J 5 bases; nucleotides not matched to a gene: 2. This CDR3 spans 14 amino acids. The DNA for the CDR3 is TGTGCCAGCAGTTACGGGGGACAGGGGACTGAAGCTTTCTTT. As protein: CASSYGGQGTEAFF.

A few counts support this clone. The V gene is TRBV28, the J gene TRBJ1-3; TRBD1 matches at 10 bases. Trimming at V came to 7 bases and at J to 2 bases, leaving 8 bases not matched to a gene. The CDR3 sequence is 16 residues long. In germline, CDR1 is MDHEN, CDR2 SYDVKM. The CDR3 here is CASKTGGIGPGNTIYF. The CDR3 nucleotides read TGTGCCAGCAAGACAGGGGGCATCGGCCCTGGAAACACCATATATTTT.

CDR3 region: CASSDGTATNEKLFF. CDR3 coding DNA: TGTGCCAGCAGCGACGGGACTGCAACTAATGAAAAACTGTTTTTT. The V and J genes are TRBV9 and TRBJ1-4, with D maybe TRBD1 (5 bases). V shed 3 bases and J shed 0 bases, with 9 bases lying between them. Germline V gene sequence: CDR1 SGDLS, CDR2 YYNGEE. The CDR3 consists of 15 residues.

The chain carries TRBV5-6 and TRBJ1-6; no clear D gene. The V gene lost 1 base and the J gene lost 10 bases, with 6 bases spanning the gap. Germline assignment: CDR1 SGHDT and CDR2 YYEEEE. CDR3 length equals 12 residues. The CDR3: CASSLFRSPLHF. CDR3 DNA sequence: TGTGCCAGCAGCTTGTTCAGGTCACCCCTCCACTTT.

The CDR3 DNA reads as TGCGCCAGCAGCTTGGAGCCCCAGGGAGGCACTGAAGCTTTCTTT. It encodes CASSLEPQGGTEAFF. The chain is built from TRBV5-1 and TRBJ1-1, with D tentatively TRBD1 (5 bases). Per germline, CDR1 SGHRS and CDR2 YFSETQ. Trimming pared 0 bases from V and 4 bases from J, leaving 13 bases between. The CDR3 covers 15 residues.